This is a list of T cell receptor beta chains from one sample in a study of CD8 T cells in ankylosing spondylitis. TCRdb re-called the 5' RACE reads through MiXCR, storing one row per CDR3 protein. Among 30,000 to 45,000 distinct CDR3 sequences listed, more than 15% were seen once. The sample was blood. These receptors originate from a male donor with ankylosing spondylitis or in good health (not recorded which). Each CDR3 is given without its conserved first and last residue. Clone size appears in some rows only: once, few, many, or a class for an expanded clone.

few	TRBV7-2	TRBJ2-3	ASSFQQSTDTQY
few	TRBV20-1	TRBJ1-1	SARVSGGNEAF
many	TRBV5-6	TRBJ1-1	ASFPTGRYTEAF
.	TRBV28	TRBJ2-3	ASSPGTSLTDTQY
few	TRBV6-6	TRBJ2-5	ASSYSKETQY
.	TRBV2	TRBJ2-1	ASSDPGRRF
.	TRBV14	TRBJ1-2	ASSPGTTYGYT
.	TRBV20-1	TRBJ2-7	SAPGTGDYEQY
.	TRBV12-3/TRBV12-4	TRBJ2-1	ASSLAGGRKNEQF
.	TRBV4-1	TRBJ2-2	ASSPTTGARAGELF
.	TRBV6-6	TRBJ2-2	ASSPKGSNTGELF
.	TRBV5-1	TRBJ1-3	ASSSGRASGNTIY
few	TRBV5-1	TRBJ2-1	ASSPGGGEYNEQF
.	TRBV20-1	TRBJ2-3	SGSGGGADTQY
.	TRBV5-1	TRBJ1-4	ASSLTGMTNEKLF
.	TRBV10-3	TRBJ2-4	AIRAGQASKNIQY
.	TRBV28	TRBJ1-2	ASSPTRDREDGYT